Shown below are 7 T cell receptor beta chains from a single sample sequenced in a study of T-cell reconstitution after alpha-beta-depleted transplantation in children. Unique molecular identifiers were used to barcode this TCRbeta library. Using its own MiXCR run on the PCR reads, TCRdb lists one record per CDR3 protein. The table lists about 240,000 distinct CDR3 sequences, about 11% of them singletons, with 2% to 3% in the top ten. The material sequenced was PBMCs from the stem cell graft donor, taken from the stem cell graft. The receptors come from a human donor who donated a stem cell graft to a child with acute lymphoblastic leukemia.

This clonotype was found many times. The rearrangement links TRBV6-5 to TRBJ2-5; a possible D gene is TRBD1 (6 bases). Between the trimmed V and J ends, which lost 1 base and 3 bases, there was a span of 9 bases. The CDR3 is 14 amino acids. Germline V gene lookup returns CDR1 MNHEY and CDR2 SVGAGI. CDR3 sequence reads: CASSYFPGEETQYF. DNA for the CDR3: TGTGCCAGCAGTTACTTCCCAGGGGAAGAGACCCAGTACTTC.

This clonotype has at least ten counts. The chain has TRBV7-2 and TRBJ1-3; 9 bases fit TRBD1. The trim removed 4 bases at V and 0 bases at J, leaving 4 bases unmatched. CDR1 is SGHTA, CDR2 FQGNSA, per germline. The length of the CDR3 is 16 residues. The CDR3 DNA reads TGTGCCAGCAGCTGGACAGGGGCTACCTCTGGAAACACCATATATTTT. It translates to CASSWTGATSGNTIYF.

This clonotype was recorded many times. V gene TRBV7-2 combines with J gene TRBJ1-1, with D possibly TRBD1 on 6 matching bases. CDR1 is SGHTA and CDR2 is FQGNSA in the germline V gene. The CDR3 is 15 residues long. Trimming stripped 4 bases from V and 6 bases from J, with 18 bases between. The CDR3 sequence: CASSSVARTAAEAFF. The CDR3 nucleotides read TGTGCCAGCAGCTCGGTCGCGCGGACAGCCGCTGAAGCTTTCTTT.

This clonotype was observed at least ten times. The chain employs TRBV11-2 and TRBJ2-5; D is perhaps TRBD1 or TRBD2 (5 bases each). The CDR3 has 13 residues. CDR1 SGHAT and CDR2 FQNNGV come from the germline V gene. Deletions cut 6 bases from V and 8 bases from J, with 16 bases between. This CDR3 is CASRSRGAGTQYF. The CDR3 bases are TGTGCCAGCAGGTCAAGAGGGGCTGGTACCCAGTACTTC.

This clonotype showed up many times. The chain is built from TRBV24-1 and TRBJ1-1, with TRBD1 as a possible D gene (5 bases). Between the trimmed V and J ends, which lost 5 bases and 4 bases, there was a span of 10 bases. The germline CDR1 and CDR2 sequences are KGHDR and SFDVKD. The CDR3 has 13 amino acids. CDR3: CATSGLQGTEAFF. For the CDR3, the DNA is TGTGCCACCAGTGGCCTTCAGGGCACTGAAGCTTTCTTT.

There are many counts of this clonotype. V is TRBV7-2 and J is TRBJ1-2; 10 bases match TRBD1. The CDR3 has 14 residues. The V segment lost 5 bases and the J segment 3 bases; nucleotides outside the gene matches: 3. Germline CDR1 and CDR2: SGHTA and FQGNSA. The chain's CDR3 is CASSTGTGDYGYTF. CDR3 in DNA: TGTGCCAGCAGCACCGGGACAGGGGACTATGGCTACACCTTC.

The chain recombines TRBV13 with TRBJ1-3, with D perhaps TRBD1 (6 bases). Trimming took 5 bases from V and 7 from J, leaving 18 bases between them. The CDR3 has 15 residues. Germline loops: CDR1 PRHDT, CDR2 FYEKMQ (reference sequence). The CDR3 bases are TGTGCCAGCAGCCTTGGGACAACGGGGATCAACACCATATATTTT. Encoded protein: CASSLGTTGINTIYF. The whole variable domain, remainder taken from reference TRBV13 and TRBJ1-3, is AAGVIQSPRHLIKEKRETATLKCYPIPRHDTVYWYQQGPGQDPQFLISFYEKMQSDKGSIPDRFSAQQFSDYHSELNMSSLELGDSALYFCASSLGTTGINTIYFGEGSWLTVV.